This is a list of T cell receptor beta chains from one sample in a study of beta chain features in type 1 diabetes. The method was immunoSEQ multiplex PCR; TCRdb's version includes in-frame clones alone and lacks a portion of them. The sample holds around 340,000 clones, around 9% seen once. The sample consisted of central memory CD4+ T cells from blood. Source of these receptors: a man younger than 45 with type 1 diabetes. Each CDR3 is given with its conserved first and last residue. Fields, in order: D gene, J gene, clone size, V gene, CDR3 DNA, CDR3 protein. The D gene is left open where the match is weak. Some rows mark clone size as missing; the rest say once, few, many or name a class of expanded clone.

>TRBD1|TRBJ1-1|NA|TRBV7-2
TGTGCCAGCAGCCTGTTTGGAGGACAGGGGACAACGGCTTTCTTT
CASSLFGGQGTTAFF
>NA|TRBJ1-4|few|TRBV18
TGTGCCAGCTCCCTTGATTTAGGGCACCTGTTTTTT
CASSLDLGHLFF
>NA|TRBJ1-2|many|TRBV2
TGTGCCAGCAGCGATGGGAGCAGGAGGAACTATGGCTACACCTTC
CASSDGSRRNYGYTF
>NA|TRBJ1-1|few|TRBV7-9
TGTGCCAGCAGCTTGGTCCTCCCCGACACTGAAGCTTTCTTT
CASSLVLPDTEAFF
>NA|TRBJ2-7|NA|TRBV13
TGTGCCAGCAGCACCACAGGGAACGAGCAGTACTTC
CASSTTGNEQYF
>NA|TRBJ2-1|NA|TRBV7-9
TGTGCCAGCAGCTTTGGGGACTTGGCCTACAATGAGCAGTTCTTC
CASSFGDLAYNEQFF
>TRBD1|TRBJ1-2|NA|TRBV6-5
TGTGCCAGCCTACGGACAGGAAGCAACTATGGCTACACCTTC
CASLRTGSNYGYTF
>TRBD1|TRBJ2-7|NA|TRBV29-1
TGCAGCGTTGACGGGACAGGGACGGTCGAGCAGTACTTC
CSVDGTGTVEQYF
>NA|TRBJ2-6|few|TRBV4-3
TGCGCCAGCAGCCAAGGTGGAAGAGGAAGCTCTGGGGCCAACGTCCTGACTTTC
CASSQGGRGSSGANVLTF
>TRBD2|TRBJ2-1|few|TRBV5-1
TGCGCCAGCAGCTTGGCGCCGACTAGCGGGGCCAATGAGCAGTTCTTC
CASSLAPTSGANEQFF
>TRBD1|TRBJ1-6|NA|TRBV7-2
TGTGCCAGCAGCTTAGAGACAGGGTTAGGGTCACCCCTCCACTTT
CASSLETGLGSPLHF
>NA|TRBJ2-7|NA|TRBV2
TGTGCCAGCAGCGACAGTGGACGGTTCTACGAGCAGTACTTC
CASSDSGRFYEQYF
>NA|TRBJ1-3|few|TRBV15
TGTGCCACCAGCAGAGTAGGTGGAAACACCATATATTTT
CATSRVGGNTIYF
>NA|TRBJ2-1|few|TRBV7-9
TGTGCCAGCAGCTTAGAACAGTCTTACAATGAGCAGTTCTTC
CASSLEQSYNEQFF
>NA|TRBJ2-1|NA|TRBV2
TGTGCCAGCAGTGTGTGGGAGTTCACCTACAATGAGCAGTTCTTC
CASSVWEFTYNEQFF
>NA|TRBJ2-7|NA|TRBV7-6
TGTGCCAGCAGCCTAAAAGAGGACACAACTTCAGTGAGGAGACACGAGCAGTACTTC
CASSLKEDTTSVRRHEQYF
>NA|TRBJ2-5|few|TRBV29-1
TGCAGCGTTGCCCCTTGGCTACTTGGGGGGGCCTGGGAGACCCAGTACTTC
CSVAPWLLGGAWETQYF
>NA|TRBJ2-5|few|TRBV29-1
TGCAGCGTTGCTTATGCCAGCCAAGAGACCCAGTACTTC
CSVAYASQETQYF
>NA|TRBJ2-5|many|TRBV28
TGTGCCAGCACTCCTGGCCAGCACCAAGAGACCCAGTACTTC
CASTPGQHQETQYF
>NA|TRBJ2-5|few|TRBV5-6
TGTGCCAGCAGCCGATACCAAGAGACCCAGTACTTC
CASSRYQETQYF
>NA|TRBJ1-4|NA|TRBV18
TGTGCCAGCTCACCCGTCGGGATACCTAATGAAAAACTGTTTTTT
CASSPVGIPNEKLFF
>TRBD2|TRBJ2-3|few|TRBV7-9
TGTGCCAGCAGCTTAGCGGGGACTAGCGGGGCAGATACGCAGTATTTT
CASSLAGTSGADTQYF
>NA|TRBJ2-5|NA|TRBV7-2
TGTGCCAGCAGCCTAGGGGGGTTCCGAGAGACCCAGTACTTC
CASSLGGFRETQYF
>NA|TRBJ1-2|NA|TRBV11-2
TGTGCCAGCAGCTTAAGTAGGGGAGCTAACTATGGCTACACCTTC
CASSLSRGANYGYTF
>NA|TRBJ1-4|NA|TRBV18
TGTGCCAGCTCACAGCAGACCGCTGAAAAACTGTTTTTT
CASSQQTAEKLFF
>NA|TRBJ2-3|many|TRBV7-2
TGTGCCAGCAGCCCCGGCGGCAACTCGGGCACAGATACGCAGTATTTT
CASSPGGNSGTDTQYF
>NA|TRBJ1-2|many|TRBV4-1
TGCGCCAGCAGCCAACAAGAAGGGGAAGGTGGCTACACCTTC
CASSQQEGEGGYTF
>NA|TRBJ1-3|few|TRBV9
TGTGCCAGCAGCCCTGGCCTGGGGGGGCTGGGCGGAAACACCATATATTTT
CASSPGLGGLGGNTIYF
>TRBD1|TRBJ2-5|NA|TRBV5-4
TGTGCCAGCAGCTTGGACCGCACAGGGGTCGTGACCCAGTACTTC
CASSLDRTGVVTQYF
>TRBD1|TRBJ1-2|many|TRBV2
TGTGCCAGCAGCGACAGGGGGAACTATGGCTACACCTTC
CASSDRGNYGYTF
>NA|TRBJ2-1|NA|TRBV18
TGTGCCAGCTCACCATCCAGCGGGAATGAGCAGTTCTTC
CASSPSSGNEQFF
>NA|TRBJ2-5|NA|TRBV5-8
TGTGCCAGCAGCATTGGGTTACAAGAGACCCAGTACTTC
CASSIGLQETQYF
>NA|TRBJ2-3|many|TRBV4-3
TGCGCCAGCAGCAGAGACGGGGGCCGCCGGGATACGCAGTATTTT
CASSRDGGRRDTQYF
>TRBD1|TRBJ2-5|NA|TRBV7-2
TGTGCCAGCAGCTTAGGGCTGGGACAGGGTGTACAGACCCAGTACTTC
CASSLGLGQGVQTQYF
>TRBD2|TRBJ2-3|NA|TRBV4-2
TGTGCCAGCAGCCAAGCCGCGTTAGCGGGGGGGTACACAGATACGCAGTATTTT
CASSQAALAGGYTDTQYF
>TRBD1|TRBJ2-3|few|TRBV7-2
TGTGCCAGCAGCATGGACAGGCTGAGGTATTTT
CASSMDRLRYF
>NA|TRBJ2-1|few|TRBV7-2
TGTGCCAGCAGCTTGGGCAGAGACAATGAGCAGTTCTTC
CASSLGRDNEQFF
>NA|TRBJ2-1|few|TRBV11-2
TGTGCCAGCAGCCCCGGCTCCTACAATGAGCAGTTCTTC
CASSPGSYNEQFF
>NA|TRBJ2-3|NA|TRBV11-2
TGTGCCAGCAGCCTGACAGATCTCACAGATACGCAGTATTTT
CASSLTDLTDTQYF
>TRBD2|TRBJ2-4|NA|TRBV2
TGTGCCAGCAGTGAGATAGCGGGGAGACCAAACATTCAGTACTTC
CASSEIAGRPNIQYF
>TRBD2|TRBJ2-3|NA|TRBV10-3
TGTGCCATCAGTGAGTCACGAGCGGGGGGGACAGATACGCAGTATTTT
CAISESRAGGTDTQYF
>NA|TRBJ2-7|few|TRBV28
TGTGCCAGCAGTTCGCCCCCGGGGACAATCCACGAGCAGTACTTC
CASSSPPGTIHEQYF
>TRBD1|TRBJ1-1|NA|TRBV23-1
TGCGCCAGCAGTCAATCGATTATAGGCAGGGGGCAACTGAACACTGAAGCTTTCTTT
CASSQSIIGRGQLNTEAFF
>TRBD1|TRBJ1-1|NA|TRBV11-3
TGTGCCAGCAGCTCCGGGACAGGTGGCACTGAAGCTTTCTTT
CASSSGTGGTEAFF
>TRBD2|TRBJ2-5|NA|TRBV14
TGTGCCAGCAGCCAAGATCGAGCGGGGGGGCCTCAGTACTTC
CASSQDRAGGPQYF
>NA|TRBJ1-5|NA|TRBV5-6
TGTGCCAGCAGCACTAAGGCTGGCAATCAGCCCCAGCATTTT
CASSTKAGNQPQHF
>TRBD2|TRBJ2-5|NA|TRBV5-1
TGCGCCAGCAGCCTCACGTTGAGCGGGGCGAGAGAGACCCAGTACTTC
CASSLTLSGARETQYF
>TRBD2|TRBJ2-5|NA|TRBV27
TGTGCCAGCAGTATACGGGGGGGCCAAGAGACCCAGTACTTC
CASSIRGGQETQYF
>NA|TRBJ1-2|few|TRBV15
TGTGCCACCAGCAGAGATCCGGGGGCGGGAGGCTACACCTTC
CATSRDPGAGGYTF
>NA|TRBJ2-3|NA|TRBV5-6
TGTGCCAGCAGCTTGGTTCTGAGCACAGATACGCAGTATTTT
CASSLVLSTDTQYF
>NA|TRBJ2-1|many|TRBV19
TGTGCCAGTAGTATGGCGGGGGCATTTAGTGAGCAGTTCTTC
CASSMAGAFSEQFF
>TRBD2|TRBJ2-3|NA|TRBV10-3
TGTGCCATCAGTGCCGGTAGCGGGGGGGCACCAGATACGCAGTATTTT
CAISAGSGGAPDTQYF
>TRBD1|TRBJ2-3|few|TRBV2
TGTGCCAGCAGTGAAGGGACAGGGACAGATACGCAGTATTTT
CASSEGTGTDTQYF
>TRBD2|TRBJ2-2|few|TRBV2
TGTGCCAGCAGTGGGGTTCTGGGACTAGGCGTACCCGGGGAGCTGTTTTTT
CASSGVLGLGVPGELFF
>NA|TRBJ1-5|NA|TRBV10-3
TGTGCCACCCGGGGTCGGGAGGGGCATCAGCCCCAGCATTTT
CATRGREGHQPQHF
>NA|TRBJ1-4|NA|TRBV5-1
TGCGCCAGCAGCTTGGACGCGAATGAAAAACTGTTTTTT
CASSLDANEKLFF
>NA|TRBJ1-2|many|TRBV18
TGTGCCAGCTCCTCAGGAAACTATGGCTACACCTTC
CASSSGNYGYTF
>NA|TRBJ1-1|few|TRBV6-5
TGTGCCAGCAGATTACCCCCGGCAGGGCCTGAAGCTTTCTTT
CASRLPPAGPEAFF
>TRBD1|TRBJ1-2|NA|TRBV7-2
TGTGCCAGCAGCTTAGCGGGGACAGGGCTTGGCTACACCTTC
CASSLAGTGLGYTF